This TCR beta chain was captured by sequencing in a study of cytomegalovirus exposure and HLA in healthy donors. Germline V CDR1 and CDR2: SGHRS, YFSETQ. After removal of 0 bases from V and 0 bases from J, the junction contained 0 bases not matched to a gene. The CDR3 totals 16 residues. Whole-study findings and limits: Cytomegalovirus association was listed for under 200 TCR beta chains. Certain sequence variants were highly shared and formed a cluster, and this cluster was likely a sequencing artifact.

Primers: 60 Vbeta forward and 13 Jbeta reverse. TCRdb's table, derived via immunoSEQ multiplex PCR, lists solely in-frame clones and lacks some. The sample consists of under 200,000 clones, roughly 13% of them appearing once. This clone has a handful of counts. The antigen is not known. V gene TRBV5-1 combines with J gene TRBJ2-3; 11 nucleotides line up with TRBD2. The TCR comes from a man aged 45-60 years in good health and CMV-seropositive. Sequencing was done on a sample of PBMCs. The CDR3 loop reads CASSLGLAGSTDTQYF. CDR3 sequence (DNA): TGCGCCAGCAGCTTGGGACTAGCGGGGAGCACAGATACGCAGTATTTT.